The entry below gives a single T cell receptor beta chain sequence along with its context. Its antigen is not yet known. Nothing much larger sits one base from this clone, and base qualities are not available. The data were taken from a study of blood T cell repertoires in COVID-19 (dated by TCRdb to the early 2020s). Notes on the research overall: Samples covering the acute and convalescent phases of COVID-19 were provided by collaborators in the United States, Italy and Spain. Samples were obtained from the ongoing ImmuneRACE study (first 160 participants) and from about 1,300 subjects provided by 6 global collaborators. A de-identified subject ID, COVID-19 status, age in years and sex were almost always included in the sample metadata. The material from the prospective study consisted of cDNA or gDNA derived from T cells, B-cell-depleted T cells, or PBMCs. The repertoires were made available in a free public database intended to serve as a resource for research on the immune response to SARS-CoV-2. Where HLA class I and class II types were available, the types were taken from metadata supplied by the sample provider, not from assay-based typing. Subjects who had been exposed to COVID-19, were actively infected with it, or had recovered from it provided the deeply sampled blood TCRbeta repertoires that made up the dataset.

At one collaborating source in Seattle, patients were enrolled during active infection and were followed longitudinally through the course of disease. Each collaborating institution followed its own protocols to collect whole blood in K2EDTA tubes. For TCRbeta analysis, collaborators shipped samples in one of three forms: frozen whole blood, isolated PBMCs, or DNA extracted from either of those sample types. Taken from the germline V gene, the CDR1 and CDR2 loops are SGHRS and YFSETQ. There are 13 amino acids in the CDR3, from cysteine to phenylalanine inclusive. The sequence is cut down to CDR3 DNA, 39 bases in frame from base 1. V and J lose 7 bases and 0 bases, and a span of 11 bases separates them. TCRbeta CDR3 regions were amplified from genomic DNA using the immunoSEQ Assay, a bias-controlled multiplex PCR. Per the authors' processing: Nucleated cell counts per sample were estimated from amplification of reference gene primers within the assay. Sequence reads were collapsed and filtered to measure the absolute abundance of every unique TCRbeta CDR3 rearrangement. Productive Simpson clonality was computed per sample as the square root of Simpson's diversity index over productive rearrangements. The table was pulled from immuneACCESS by TCRdb, which kept in-frame rearrangements only. Such tables lose some clones; where checked, under half of the loss comes from unresolved V genes, and the rest has no known cause. V and J calls and clone size come straight from that table; D and trimming were deduced from the DNA. This sample has 140,000 to 150,000 clones in its table, and approximately 83% of those were observed once. The ten largest clones capture 8% of the sample.

Beyond this particular receptor, the publication reports: Clinical and demographic metadata were provided uncurated, with the amount varying by source and participant.

Sequencing was done on a sample of peripheral blood. The chain uses TRBV5-1 and TRBJ2-7, with TRBD1 as a weak D call on 7 bases. The sequence was collected from a woman aged 55-75 years with COVID-19, enrolled during active disease. CDR3 protein: CASGQGGSYEQYF. In nucleotide form, the sequence is TGCGCCAGCGGCCAGGGGGGCTCCTACGAGCAGTACTTC. Supplemented by the reference TRBV5-1 and TRBJ2-7 proteins around the CDR3, the complete variable domain is KAGVTQTPRYLIKTRGQQVTLSCSPISGHRSVSWYQQTPGQGLQFLFEYFSETQRNKGNFPGRFSGRQFSNSRSEMNVSTLELGDSALYLCASGQGGSYEQYFGPGTRLTVT.